These T cell receptor beta chains were read from a single sample in a study of regulatory T cells in long-lasting Graves disease. TCRdb used MiXCR to reprocess the multiplex PCR reads, holding one entry per CDR3 protein. The table has around 230,000 distinct CDR3 sequences, 18% seen once. The specimen was peripheral blood mononuclear cells (PBMCs), collected at new diagnosis, from a patient treated with antithyroid drugs. Receptors were obtained from a female donor with Graves disease. CDR3s include the opening cysteine and the closing phenylalanine or tryptophan. The order of the fields is V gene, J gene, CDR3 protein.

V gene: TRBV28; J gene: TRBJ2-1; CDR3 protein: CASDSGRNEQFF
V gene: TRBV10-1; J gene: TRBJ2-7; CDR3 protein: CASSALPNRQYF
V gene: TRBV11-2; J gene: TRBJ2-1; CDR3 protein: CASSARGGLVGNEQFF
V gene: TRBV19; J gene: TRBJ1-2; CDR3 protein: CASSIDSRGYGYTF
V gene: TRBV30; J gene: TRBJ1-2; CDR3 protein: CAWSTRGRGGGYTF
V gene: TRBV3-1; J gene: TRBJ2-1; CDR3 protein: CASSLRLDEQFF
V gene: TRBV19; J gene: TRBJ2-3; CDR3 protein: CASSSGRTLTDTQYF
V gene: TRBV24-1; J gene: TRBJ1-5; CDR3 protein: CATTYWRDTNQPQHF
V gene: TRBV10-3; J gene: TRBJ2-3; CDR3 protein: CAISESVDTQYF
V gene: TRBV2; J gene: TRBJ2-3; CDR3 protein: CASSEGGAGVTDTQYF
V gene: TRBV12-3/TRBV12-4; J gene: TRBJ1-1; CDR3 protein: CASSLTGGGEAFF
V gene: TRBV7-8; J gene: TRBJ1-1; CDR3 protein: CASSWGGGFTEAFF
V gene: TRBV28; J gene: TRBJ2-3; CDR3 protein: CASSTQGRTQYF
V gene: TRBV3-1; J gene: TRBJ2-5; CDR3 protein: CASSQDFPAQETQYF
V gene: TRBV20-1; J gene: TRBJ1-2; CDR3 protein: CSARGEVGYTF
V gene: TRBV12-3/TRBV12-4; J gene: TRBJ1-3; CDR3 protein: CASSRPRKNSGNTIYF
V gene: TRBV20-1; J gene: TRBJ2-1; CDR3 protein: CSAQDERPSGIREQFF
V gene: TRBV2; J gene: TRBJ2-3; CDR3 protein: CASSGTANTDTQYF